The 25 T cell receptor beta chains listed next were all sequenced from one sample in a study of cytomegalovirus exposure and HLA in healthy donors. The PCR made use of 60 Vbeta and 13 Jbeta primers. Assay used: immunoSEQ multiplex PCR; TCRdb lists only in-frame clones, some missing. Of approximately 70,000 clones detected, less than 80% appear once; the ten largest clones hold approximately 7.8%. Sequencing was carried out using PBMCs. These receptors came from a man between 60 and 75 years old in good health and CMV-seropositive.

The rearrangement links TRBV27 to TRBJ1-2, with 7 bases identical to TRBD1. Trimming removed 6 bases from V and 4 bases from J; junction bases left unmatched: 11. The CDR3 is made up of 15 amino acids. Germline V gene data show CDR1 as MNHEY and CDR2 as SMNVEV (reference sequence). CDR3: CASRGLDRAFYGYTF. In DNA form, the CDR3 reads TGTGCCAGCAGGGGGCTTGACAGGGCCTTCTATGGCTACACCTTC.

In this sample, this clone turned up a few times. The chain joins TRBV6-6 to TRBJ2-7; no reliable D call. The CDR3 is 13 amino acids. Germline V gene lookup returns CDR1 MNHNY and CDR2 SVGAGI (reference sequence). The V end was cut by 3 bases, the J end by 3 bases, with 9 bases between. In DNA form, the CDR3 reads TGTGCCAGCAGTTATCTCCGGTTCTACGAGCAGTACTTC. Its protein is CASSYLRFYEQYF.

With regard to this clone: One junction end disagrees with the germline gene, perhaps due to a read error. The J gene is TRBJ1-4, the V gene TRBV7-9; D ambiguous. The CDR3 spans 15 residues. CDR1 SEHNR and CDR2 FQNEAQ come from the germline V gene (reference sequence). The CDR3 DNA follows: TGTTCCAGCAGCTTAGCGGAACAGTCTAATGAAAAACTGTTTTTT. It encodes CSSSLAEQSNEKLFF.

The chain links TRBV7-6 to TRBJ1-3; D is ambiguous. The closer fit of TRBJ2-2 to the DNA end suggests the J call may be wrong. The CDR3 loop spans 15 amino acids. CDR1 and CDR2 from the germline V gene are SGHVS and FNYEAQ. CDR3 in DNA: TGTGCCAGCAGCTTAAATGGGCCCCGCCCCGGGGAGCTGTTTTTT. It is translated as CASSLNGPRPGELFF.

The gene calls are TRBV7-2 and TRBJ2-7; weak D call: TRBD1 (5 bases). The CDR3 loop spans 14 amino acids. V was cut by 1 base and J by 2 bases, with 9 bases left in between. CDR1 and CDR2 from the germline V gene are SGHTA and FQGNSA. The CDR3 DNA reads as TGTGCCAGCAGCTTAGTAGGGGCCGCCTACGAGCAGTACTTC. This translates into CASSLVGAAYEQYF.

The V gene is TRBV2, the J gene TRBJ1-1; tentative D call: TRBD1 (5 bases). V lost 8 bases and J 7 bases, leaving 14 bases between the germline ends. CDR1 and CDR2 from the germline V gene are SNHLY and FYNNEI. The CDR3 extends over 12 amino acids. The CDR3 DNA is TGTGCCAGCGGTCGGGGACTAGGTGAAGCTTTCTTT. Amino acid sequence: CASGRGLGEAFF.

For this clone: The junction departs from germline at one end; a sequencing error may be responsible. This chain links TRBV18 with TRBJ1-1; D is unresolved. The CDR3 consists of 15 residues. The germline CDR1 and CDR2 sequences are KGHSH and LQKENI. The CDR3 DNA follows: TGTGCCAGCTCACCATCTACGGGGTTGAAGACTGAAGCTTTCTTT. It specifies CASSPSTGLKTEAFF.

V usage is TRBV4-1 and J usage is TRBJ2-2, with D hard to call. V lost 2 bases to trimming and J lost 4 bases, with 8 bases between them. CDR1 MGHRA and CDR2 YSYEKL come from the germline V gene. The CDR3 is 14 residues long. The CDR3 nucleotides read TGCGCCAGCAGCCAACCCCTTTCCACCGGGGAGCTGTTTTTT. Protein: CASSQPLSTGELFF.

Details on this clone: Since the CDR3 does not end with the conserved phenylalanine or tryptophan, this likely comes from a read error. The DNA is left out, because the CDR3 cannot be placed on it with certainty; the CDR3 is given as TCRdb lists it. J is TRBJ1-1 and V is TRBV2; no check of the table's D call, TRBD1, against the DNA was made. Germline loops: CDR1 SNHLY, CDR2 FYNNEI. The CDR3 numbers 13 amino acids, ends counted. The CDR3: CASFLRVNTEAFL.

This clone has a single count. The rearrangement uses TRBV11-2 and TRBJ1-3; the D is unclear. Germline lookup yields CDR1 SGHAT and CDR2 FQNNGV. This CDR3 spans 15 amino acids. Trimming removed 7 bases from V and 4 bases from J, with 17 bases in between. This chain's CDR3 is CASKRAGMSGNTIYF. The DNA for the CDR3 is TGTGCCAGCAAGCGGGCGGGGATGTCCGGAAACACCATATATTTT.

This sequence joins TRBV5-8 and TRBJ2-5; perhaps TRBD1 as D (6 bases). Trimming cost V 0 bases and J 9 bases, with 12 bases left between them. This CDR3 has 13 amino acids. From germline, CDR1 is SGHTS and CDR2 YDEGEE. CDR3 nucleotide sequence: TGTGCCAGCAGCTTGGGGACAGCATCGCCCCAGTACTTC. It is translated as CASSLGTASPQYF.

The rearrangement uses TRBV27 and TRBJ1-6; a possible D gene is TRBD1 (6 bases). The CDR3 spans 14 residues. Germline-derived CDR1 and CDR2 are MNHEY and SMNVEV (reference sequence). With 4 bases removed from V and 4 bases from J, the gap between germline ends came to 8 bases. The CDR3 bases are TGTGCCAGCAGTTATGGACAGTATAATTCACCCCTCCACTTT. Encoded protein: CASSYGQYNSPLHF.

V usage is TRBV6-1 and J usage is TRBJ2-7; 12 bases match TRBD2. The germline V gene encodes CDR1 MNHNS and CDR2 SASEGT. The CDR3 is 13 amino acids. Trimming took 8 bases from V and 3 from J; bases not matched to a gene: 2. DNA of the CDR3: TGTGCCAGCGGGACTAGCGGGTACTACGAGCAGTACTTC. It encodes CASGTSGYYEQYF.

This chain connects TRBV9 to TRBJ2-5, with 7 positions matching TRBD2. This CDR3 comprises 16 residues. J was trimmed by 3 bases and V by 7 bases; bases with no gene match: 15. Germline lookup yields CDR1 SGDLS and CDR2 YYNGEE. The CDR3 is CASGYDPTSSEETQYF. CDR3 DNA sequence: TGTGCCAGCGGGTATGATCCGACTAGCTCGGAAGAGACCCAGTACTTC.

Remarks on this clone: A read error may produce the germline difference seen at one junction end. V is TRBV7-7 and J is TRBJ2-5; weak D call: TRBD1 (6 bases). The CDR3 runs to 14 residues. Germline V gene sequence: CDR1 SSHAT, CDR2 FNYEAQ (reference sequence). The CDR3 nucleotides are TGTGCTAGCAGTCCCACAGGGTTAGGAGAGACCCAGTACTTC. As protein: CASSPTGLGETQYF.

A few counts support this clone. V usage is TRBV4-2 and J usage is TRBJ2-3; D not resolved. CDR1 LGHNA and CDR2 YNFKEQ come from the germline V gene. V lost 0 bases to trimming and J lost 6 bases, with 13 bases between them. This CDR3 is built from 15 residues. For the CDR3, the DNA is TGTGCCAGCAGCCAAGAACCCGGTTCCTGGGATACGCAGTATTTT. This encodes CASSQEPGSWDTQYF.

This sequence joins TRBV6-5 and TRBJ2-1, with D possibly being TRBD1 (6 bases). Trimming took 2 bases from V and 0 from J, leaving 8 bases between them. This CDR3 is built from 15 residues. Germline V CDR1 and CDR2: MNHEY, SVGAGI. DNA of the CDR3: TGTGCCAGCAGTTACAGGGGGAGCTCCTACAATGAGCAGTTCTTC. Translated: CASSYRGSSYNEQFF.

Details on this clone: Other nucleotide sequences in the sample specify the same CDR3. The rearrangement links TRBV19 to TRBJ2-1; 9 bases line up with TRBD1. The germline gives CDR1 LNHDA, CDR2 SQIVND (reference sequence). V trimming: 4 bases; J trimming: 12 bases; junction bases outside the gene matches: 13. The CDR3 extends over 15 amino acids. CDR3 sequence: CASSTPGQGGLGQFF. CDR3 nucleotide sequence: TGTGCCAGTAGTACTCCGGGACAGGGAGGCCTAGGGCAGTTCTTC.

The chain recombines TRBV6-5 with TRBJ2-5, with 8 bases fitting TRBD1. With the DNA end fitting TRBJ2-7 better, the J assignment may be wrong. The CDR3 length is 14 residues. Germline CDR1 reads MNHEY; CDR2 reads SVGAGI. The CDR3 is CASSYRDRSYEQYF. Here the CDR3 DNA reads TGTGCCAGCAGTTACCGGGACAGGAGCTACGAGCAGTACTTC.

The rearrangement uses TRBV11-2 and TRBJ1-5; 8 bases fit TRBD1. CDR3 size: 14 residues. V gave up 0 bases and J gave up 6 bases; unmatched junction bases: 1. CDR1 is SGHAT, CDR2 FQNNGV, per germline. The DNA for the CDR3 is TGTGCCAGCAGCTTAGAAGACAGGGGTCAGCCCCAGCATTTT. As protein: CASSLEDRGQPQHF.

This clone turned up a few times. This chain connects TRBV9 to TRBJ2-3, with 12 bases lining up with TRBD2. Losses at the gene ends were 2 bases for V and 3 bases for J; bases not matched to a gene: 4. The CDR3 is 16 amino acids. Germline V gives CDR1 SGDLS, CDR2 YYNGEE. The CDR3 loop reads CASSVLGLAGTDTQYF. DNA for the CDR3: TGTGCCAGCAGCGTCCTGGGACTAGCGGGTACAGATACGCAGTATTTT.

The chain uses TRBV5-8 and TRBJ2-7; D ambiguous. This CDR3 region has 11 residues. Germline loops: CDR1 SGHTS, CDR2 YDEGEE. V lost 1 base to trimming and J lost 5 bases, with 4 bases between them. CDR3 in amino acids: CASSLQDEQYF. DNA for the CDR3: TGTGCCAGCAGCTTGCAGGACGAGCAGTACTTC.

The gene calls are TRBV5-6 and TRBJ2-2; 8 bases map to TRBD2. CDR1 SGHDT and CDR2 YYEEEE come from the germline V gene. With V trimmed by 1 base and J by 5 bases, 7 bases remained unmatched. The CDR3 length is 16 residues. CDR3 sequence: CASSLLGGAGTGELFF. The CDR3 bases are TGTGCCAGCAGCTTGCTCGGGGGGGCGGGGACCGGGGAGCTGTTTTTT.

The chain has TRBV7-8 and TRBJ1-5, with 7 bases that match TRBD1. Germline lookup yields CDR1 SGHVS and CDR2 FQNEAQ. V dropped 4 bases and J dropped 4; count of bases not matched to a gene: 7. This CDR3 region has 15 residues. The CDR3 region has the DNA TGTGCCAGCAGCTCGGGACAGTCCTTAAATCAGCCCCAGCATTTT. Translating it yields CASSSGQSLNQPQHF.

This sequence joins TRBV6-4 and TRBJ2-1; perhaps TRBD1 as D (5 bases). Germline V CDR1 and CDR2: MRHNA, SNTAGT. The CDR3 runs to 13 residues. Trimming cost V 4 bases and J 6 bases, with 10 bases left between them. CDR3 residues: CASSVGATNEQFF. DNA of the CDR3: TGTGCCAGCAGTGTAGGGGCTACCAATGAGCAGTTCTTC.